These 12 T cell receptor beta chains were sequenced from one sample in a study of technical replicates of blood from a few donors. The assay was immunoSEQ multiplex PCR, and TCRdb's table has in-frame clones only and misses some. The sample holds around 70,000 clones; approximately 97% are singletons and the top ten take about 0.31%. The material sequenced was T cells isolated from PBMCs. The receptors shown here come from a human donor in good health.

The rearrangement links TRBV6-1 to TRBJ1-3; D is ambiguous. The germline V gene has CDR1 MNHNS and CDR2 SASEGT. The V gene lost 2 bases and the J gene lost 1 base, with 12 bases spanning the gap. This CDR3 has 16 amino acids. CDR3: CASSESQLQSGNTIYF. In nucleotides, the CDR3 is TGTGCCAGCAGTGAATCACAGCTGCAATCTGGAAACACCATATATTTT.

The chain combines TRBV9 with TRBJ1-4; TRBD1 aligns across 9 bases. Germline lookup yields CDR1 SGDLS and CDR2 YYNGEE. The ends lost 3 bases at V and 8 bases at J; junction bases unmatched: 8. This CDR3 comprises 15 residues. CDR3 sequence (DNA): TGTGCCAGCAGCGCCCAGACAGGGGGTTCAGAAAAACTGTTTTTT. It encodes CASSAQTGGSEKLFF.

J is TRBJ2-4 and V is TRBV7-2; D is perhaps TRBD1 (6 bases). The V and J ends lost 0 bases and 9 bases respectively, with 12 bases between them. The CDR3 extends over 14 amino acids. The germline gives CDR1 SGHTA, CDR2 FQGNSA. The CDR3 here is CASSLADRWSIQYF. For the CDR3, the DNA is TGTGCCAGCAGCTTAGCTGACAGGTGGAGCATTCAGTACTTC. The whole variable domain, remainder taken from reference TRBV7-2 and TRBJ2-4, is GAGVSQSPSNKVTEKGKDVELRCDPISGHTALYWYRQSLGQGLEFLIYFQGNSAPDKSGLPSDRFSAERTGGSVSTLTIQRTQQEDSAVYLCASSLADRWSIQYFGAGTRLSVL.

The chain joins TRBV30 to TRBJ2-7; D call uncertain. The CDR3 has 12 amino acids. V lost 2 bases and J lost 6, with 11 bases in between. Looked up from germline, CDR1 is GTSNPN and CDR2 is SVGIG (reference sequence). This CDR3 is CAWSKGPGEQYF. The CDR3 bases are TGTGCCTGGAGTAAAGGTCCGGGCGAGCAGTACTTC.

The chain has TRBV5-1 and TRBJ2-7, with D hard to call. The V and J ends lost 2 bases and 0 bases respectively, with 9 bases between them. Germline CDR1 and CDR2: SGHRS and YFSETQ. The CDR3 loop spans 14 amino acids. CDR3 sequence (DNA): TGCGCCAGCAGCTTCACGGGTCACTCCTACGAGCAGTACTTC. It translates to CASSFTGHSYEQYF.

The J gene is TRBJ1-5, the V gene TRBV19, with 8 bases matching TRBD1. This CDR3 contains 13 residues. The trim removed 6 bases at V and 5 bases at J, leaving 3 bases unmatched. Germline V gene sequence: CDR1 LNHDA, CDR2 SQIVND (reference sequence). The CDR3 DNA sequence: TGTGCCAGTAGGTCAGGGGGCTATCAGCCCCAGCATTTT. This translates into CASRSGGYQPQHF.

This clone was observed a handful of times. The CDR3 coding sequence is TGTGCCAGCAGCTCGAAAGGACAGCTCTACGAGCAGTACTTC. It is translated as CASSSKGQLYEQYF. The chain employs TRBV5-4 and TRBJ2-7, with D possibly being TRBD1 (6 bases). There are 14 residues in the CDR3. CDR1 is SGHNT and CDR2 is YYREEE in the germline V gene (reference sequence). Trimming pared 3 bases from V and 3 bases from J, leaving 13 bases between.

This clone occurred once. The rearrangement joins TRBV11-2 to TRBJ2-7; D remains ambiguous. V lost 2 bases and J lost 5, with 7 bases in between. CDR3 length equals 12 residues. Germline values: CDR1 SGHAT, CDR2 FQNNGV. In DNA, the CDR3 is TGTGCCAGCAGCTTACAACGGGACGAGCAGTACTTC. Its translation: CASSLQRDEQYF. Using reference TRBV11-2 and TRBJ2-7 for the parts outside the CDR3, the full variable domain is EAGVAQSPRYKIIEKRQSVAFWCNPISGHATLYWYQQILGQGPKLLIQFQNNGVVDDSQLPKDRFSAERLKGVDSTLKIQPAKLEDSAVYLCASSLQRDEQYFGPGTRLTVT.

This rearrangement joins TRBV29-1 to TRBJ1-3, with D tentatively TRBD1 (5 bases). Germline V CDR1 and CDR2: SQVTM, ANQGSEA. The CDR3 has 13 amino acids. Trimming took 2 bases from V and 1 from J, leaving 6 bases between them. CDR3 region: CSVERGSGNTIYF. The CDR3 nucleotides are TGCAGCGTTGAACGGGGGTCTGGAAACACCATATATTTT.

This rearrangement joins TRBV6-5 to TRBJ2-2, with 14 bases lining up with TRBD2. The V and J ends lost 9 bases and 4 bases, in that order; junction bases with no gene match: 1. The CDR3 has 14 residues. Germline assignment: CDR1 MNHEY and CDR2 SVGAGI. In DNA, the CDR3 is TGTGCCAGTGGACTAGCGGGAGGCACCGGGGAGCTGTTTTTT. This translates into CASGLAGGTGELFF.

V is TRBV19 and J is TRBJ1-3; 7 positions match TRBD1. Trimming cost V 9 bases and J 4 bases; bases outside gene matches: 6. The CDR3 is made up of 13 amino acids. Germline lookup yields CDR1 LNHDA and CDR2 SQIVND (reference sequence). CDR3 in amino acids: CASTQGGGNTIYF. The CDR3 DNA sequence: TGTGCCAGCACTCAGGGGGGCGGAAACACCATATATTTT. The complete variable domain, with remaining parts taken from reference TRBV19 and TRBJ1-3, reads DGGITQSPKYLFRKEGQNVTLSCEQNLNHDAMYWYRQDPGQGLRLIYYSQIVNDFQKGDIAEGYSVSREKKESFPLTVTSAQKNPTAFYLCASTQGGGNTIYFGEGSWLTVV.

CDR3 sequence reads: CASKALGSGGRVADTQYF. The CDR3 nucleotides are TGTGCCAGCAAAGCTTTAGGGTCTGGCGGGAGAGTCGCAGATACGCAGTATTTT. The chain employs TRBV7-9 and TRBJ2-3; 7 bases map to TRBD2. V lost 7 bases to trimming and J lost 4 bases; unmatched junction nucleotides: 20. The germline V gene encodes CDR1 SEHNR and CDR2 FQNEAQ (reference sequence). This CDR3 is 18 amino acids long.